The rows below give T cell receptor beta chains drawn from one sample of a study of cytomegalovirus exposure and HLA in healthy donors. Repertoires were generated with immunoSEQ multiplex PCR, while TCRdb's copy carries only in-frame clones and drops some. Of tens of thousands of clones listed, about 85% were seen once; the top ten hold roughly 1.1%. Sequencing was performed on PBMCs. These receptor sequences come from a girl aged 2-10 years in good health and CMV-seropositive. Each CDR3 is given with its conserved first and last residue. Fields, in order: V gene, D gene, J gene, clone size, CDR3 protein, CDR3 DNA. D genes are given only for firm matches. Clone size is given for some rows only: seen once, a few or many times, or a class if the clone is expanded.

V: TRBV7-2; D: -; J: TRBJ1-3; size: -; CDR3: CASSFAGLSGNTIYF; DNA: TGTGCCAGCAGCTTTGCAGGCCTCTCTGGAAACACCATATATTTT
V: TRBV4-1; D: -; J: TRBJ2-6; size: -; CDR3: CASSQPWASGANVLTF; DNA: TGCGCCAGCAGCCAACCGTGGGCTTCTGGGGCCAACGTCCTGACTTTC
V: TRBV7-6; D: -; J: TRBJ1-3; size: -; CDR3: CASSLAAGNTIYF; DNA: TGTGCCAGCAGCTTAGCCGCTGGAAACACCATATATTTT
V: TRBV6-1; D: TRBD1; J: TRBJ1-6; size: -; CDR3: CASLRDRVSPLHF; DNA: TGTGCCAGCCTCCGGGACAGGGTTTCACCCCTCCACTTT
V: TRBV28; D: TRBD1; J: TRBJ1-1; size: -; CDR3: CASSEGQANTEAFF; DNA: TGTGCCAGCAGTGAGGGACAGGCGAACACTGAAGCTTTCTTT
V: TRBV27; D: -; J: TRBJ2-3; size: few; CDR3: CASRRLGEDTQYF; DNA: TGTGCCAGCAGGCGGCTAGGAGAAGATACGCAGTATTTT
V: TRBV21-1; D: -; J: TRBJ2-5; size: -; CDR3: CASSNPLAGGEETQYF; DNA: TGTGCCAGCAGCAACCCACTAGCGGGAGGCGAGGAGACCCAGTACTTC
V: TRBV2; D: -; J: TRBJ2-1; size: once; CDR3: CASIPRDIQQFF; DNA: TGTGCCAGCATCCCCCGGGACATTCAGCAGTTCTTC
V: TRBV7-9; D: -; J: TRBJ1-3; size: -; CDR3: CASSRDRSSGNTIYF; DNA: TGTGCCAGCAGCCGTGACAGGTCCTCTGGAAACACCATATATTTT
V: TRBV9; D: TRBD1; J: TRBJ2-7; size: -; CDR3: CASSPQPGTGLEQYF; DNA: TGTGCCAGCAGCCCTCAGCCCGGGACAGGGCTCGAGCAGTACTTC
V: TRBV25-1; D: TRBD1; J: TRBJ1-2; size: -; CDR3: CASSERQGRLDGYTF; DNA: TGTGCCAGCAGTGAAAGACAGGGGCGACTCGATGGCTACACCTTC
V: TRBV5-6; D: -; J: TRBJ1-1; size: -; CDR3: CASSSDREAFF; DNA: TGTGCCAGCAGCTCCGACAGGGAAGCTTTCTTT
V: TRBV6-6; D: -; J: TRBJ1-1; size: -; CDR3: CAGSYSTGGTEAFF; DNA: TGTGCCGGCAGTTACTCGACAGGAGGAACTGAAGCTTTCTTT
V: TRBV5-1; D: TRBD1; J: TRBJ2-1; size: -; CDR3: CASSLGGQAGFGQFF; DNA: TGCGCCAGCAGCTTGGGGGGACAGGCGGGTTTTGGACAGTTCTTC
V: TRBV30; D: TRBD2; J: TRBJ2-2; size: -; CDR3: CAWTPGLAGLGELFF; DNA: TGTGCCTGGACGCCCGGACTAGCGGGTCTCGGGGAGCTGTTTTTT
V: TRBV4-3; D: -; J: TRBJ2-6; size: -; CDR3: CASSQDQGSSGANVLTF; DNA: TGCGCCAGCAGCCAAGATCAGGGGTCTTCTGGGGCCAACGTCCTGACTTTC
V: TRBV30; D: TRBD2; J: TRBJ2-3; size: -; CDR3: CAWATSGRTDTQYF; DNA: TGTGCCTGGGCAACTAGCGGGAGAACAGATACGCAGTATTTT
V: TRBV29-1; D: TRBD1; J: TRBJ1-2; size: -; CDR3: CSVEGQGSYGYTF; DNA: TGCAGCGTTGAGGGACAGGGGTCCTATGGCTACACCTTC
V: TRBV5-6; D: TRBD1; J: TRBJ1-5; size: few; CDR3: CASSLGRGLNQPQHF; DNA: TGTGCCAGCAGCTTGGGCAGGGGGTTAAATCAGCCCCAGCATTTT
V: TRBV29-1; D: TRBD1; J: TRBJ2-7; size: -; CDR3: CSATGGTYEQYF; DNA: TGCAGCGCGACAGGGGGTACCTACGAGCAGTACTTC
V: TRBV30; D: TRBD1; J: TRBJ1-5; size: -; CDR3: CAWGRQGLQPQHF; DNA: TGTGCCTGGGGACGACAGGGACTTCAGCCCCAGCATTTT
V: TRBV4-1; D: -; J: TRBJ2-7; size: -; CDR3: CASSQDLTGALYEQYF; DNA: TGCGCCAGCAGCCAAGATTTGACGGGAGCCCTCTACGAGCAGTACTTC
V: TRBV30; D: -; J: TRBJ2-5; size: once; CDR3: CAWSFGGAPGETQYF; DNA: TGTGCCTGGAGTTTTGGCGGGGCCCCGGGAGAGACCCAGTACTTC
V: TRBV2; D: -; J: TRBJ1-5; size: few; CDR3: CASSERAGNNQPQHF; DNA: TGTGCCAGCAGCGAGCGGGCAGGAAACAATCAGCCCCAGCATTTT
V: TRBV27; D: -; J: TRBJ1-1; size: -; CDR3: CASSLTVNTEAFF; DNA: TGTGCCAGCAGTTTAACGGTGAACACTGAAGCTTTCTTT
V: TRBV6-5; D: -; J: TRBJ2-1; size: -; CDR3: CASSYRHDRWDEQFF; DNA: TGTGCCAGCAGTTACCGTCATGACAGGTGGGATGAGCAGTTCTTC
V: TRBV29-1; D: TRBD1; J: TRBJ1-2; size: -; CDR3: CVGGQGGYGYTF; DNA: TGCGTTGGGGGACAGGGAGGATATGGCTACACCTTC
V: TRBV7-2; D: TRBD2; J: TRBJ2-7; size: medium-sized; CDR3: CASSLGEGTSRPPYEQYF; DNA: TGTGCCAGCAGCTTAGGGGAGGGGACTAGCAGGCCCCCTTACGAGCAGTACTTC
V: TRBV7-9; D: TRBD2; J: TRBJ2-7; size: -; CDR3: CASSFTGTSGTEQYF; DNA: TGTGCCAGCAGCTTTACCGGGACTAGCGGAACCGAGCAGTACTTC
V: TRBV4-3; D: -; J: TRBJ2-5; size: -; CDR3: CASSLRLEETQYF; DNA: TGCGCCAGCAGCCTGCGACTAGAGGAGACCCAGTACTTC
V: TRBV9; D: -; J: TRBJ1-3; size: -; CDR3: CASSVSYNSISGNTIYF; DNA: TGTGCCAGCAGCGTGTCTTACAACAGTATCTCTGGAAACACCATATATTTT
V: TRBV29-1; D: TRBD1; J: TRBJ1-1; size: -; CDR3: CSEILGQGAITEAFF; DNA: TGCAGCGAGATCTTAGGGCAGGGGGCAATCACTGAAGCTTTCTTT
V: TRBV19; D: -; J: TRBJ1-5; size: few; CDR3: CASSISGGPQHF; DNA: TGTGCCAGTAGTATATCCGGAGGGCCCCAGCATTTT
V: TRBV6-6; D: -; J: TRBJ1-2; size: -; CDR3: CASSDFRTDSNYGYTF; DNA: TGTGCCAGCAGCGACTTTAGGACAGATTCTAACTATGGCTACACCTTC
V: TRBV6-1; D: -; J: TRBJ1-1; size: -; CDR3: CASSRTRVNTEAFF; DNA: TGTGCCAGCAGTCGGACCAGGGTTAACACTGAAGCTTTCTTT
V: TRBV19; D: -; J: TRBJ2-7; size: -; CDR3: CASSLGTIYEQYF; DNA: TGTGCCAGTAGTCTCGGGACAATTTACGAGCAGTACTTC
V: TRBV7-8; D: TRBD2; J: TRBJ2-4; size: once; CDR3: CASSLVSASGISTKNIQYF; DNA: TGTGCCAGCAGCTTAGTGTCGGCTAGCGGGATCTCGACCAAAAACATTCAGTACTTC
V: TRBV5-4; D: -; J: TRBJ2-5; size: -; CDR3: CASSLSLWQAEETQYF; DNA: TGTGCCAGCAGCTTAAGCTTGTGGCAGGCCGAAGAGACCCAGTACTTC
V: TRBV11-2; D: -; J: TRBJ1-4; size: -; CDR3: CATTGGVGEKLFF; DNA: TGTGCCACCACGGGGGGCGTTGGAGAAAAACTGTTTTTT
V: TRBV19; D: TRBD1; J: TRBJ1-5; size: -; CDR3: CASSIDSTGAGSNQPQHF; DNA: TGTGCCAGTAGTATAGATTCCACAGGGGCCGGTAGCAATCAGCCCCAGCATTTT
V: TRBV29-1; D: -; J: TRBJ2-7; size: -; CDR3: CSVERCYEQYF; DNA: TGCAGCGTTGAACGGTGCTACGAGCAGTACTTC
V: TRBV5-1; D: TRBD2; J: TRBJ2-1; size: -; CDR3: CASSGGLAGGRIEQFF; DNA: TGCGCCAGCAGCGGGGGACTAGCGGGAGGGCGAATTGAGCAGTTCTTC
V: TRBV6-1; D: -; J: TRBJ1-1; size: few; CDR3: CASRFGHEAFF; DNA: TGTGCCAGCAGATTTGGCCACGAAGCTTTCTTT
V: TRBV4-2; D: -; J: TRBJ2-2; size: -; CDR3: CASSQGSQKQGELFF; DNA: TGTGCCAGCAGCCAAGGGTCCCAGAAACAAGGGGAGCTGTTTTTT
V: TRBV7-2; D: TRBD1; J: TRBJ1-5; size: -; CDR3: CASSPGTGNQPQHF; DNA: TGTGCCAGCAGCCCCGGGACAGGTAATCAGCCCCAGCATTTT
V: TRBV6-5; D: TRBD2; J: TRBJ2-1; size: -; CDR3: CASSPGLVYNEQFF; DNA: TGTGCCAGCAGCCCGGGACTAGTCTACAATGAGCAGTTCTTC
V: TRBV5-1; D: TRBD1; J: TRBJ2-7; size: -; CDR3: CASSFRTGGYEQYF; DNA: TGCGCCAGCAGCTTTAGAACAGGGGGCTACGAGCAGTACTTC
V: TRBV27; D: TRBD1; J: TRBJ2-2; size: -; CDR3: CASSFYGDSMNTGELFF; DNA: TGTGCCAGCAGTTTCTATGGGGACAGCATGAACACCGGGGAGCTGTTTTTT
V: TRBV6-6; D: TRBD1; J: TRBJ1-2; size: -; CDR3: CASSYETGDGYTF; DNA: TGTGCCAGCAGTTACGAGACAGGGGATGGCTACACCTTC
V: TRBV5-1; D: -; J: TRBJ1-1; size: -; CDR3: CASSPERQDMNTEAFF; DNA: TGCGCCAGCAGCCCCGAACGACAGGACATGAACACTGAAGCTTTCTTT